This T cell receptor beta chain was recovered during a study of cytomegalovirus exposure and HLA in healthy donors. About the study: Later, an analysis reported that the 130 or so validation repertoires had used the same platform as the approximately 680 first-cohort repertoires.

Profiling relied on immunoSEQ multiplex PCR, and the TCRdb table lists in-frame clones only, not all of them. The sample has over 200,000 clones; over 65% are singletons. Comments on this clone: Its antigen is not known.

V was trimmed by 0 bases and J by 5 bases, leaving 14 bases between them. Per the germline V gene, CDR1 is LGHNT and CDR2 is FRNRAP. The CDR3 spans 16 residues. Notes on the study in general: Most TCRs appeared rarely, but some public TCRs recurred in many donors.

Donors were drawn from the approximately 120-subject validation cohort, separate from the roughly 610-subject first cohort. Source material: PBMCs. The source is a woman aged 18-29 years in good health and CMV-seronegative. The chain is built from TRBV12-5 and TRBJ2-1; possible D gene TRBD1, 6 bases. CDR3 loop: CASGLVLGQGNNEQFF. The CDR3 region has the DNA TGTGCTAGTGGTTTGGTATTAGGGCAGGGGAACAATGAGCAGTTCTTC.